This entry lists 8 T cell receptor beta chains sequenced from one sample in a study of patients and donors after allogeneic stem cell transplantation. TCRdb reprocessed the RT-PCR reads with MiXCR, giving one entry per CDR3 protein. The sample contains more than 850,000 distinct CDR3 sequences, roughly 18% of which appear only once. The sequenced sample consisted of blood, either unsorted or a sorted T cell fraction (not recorded which). These receptors all stem from a human donor who was either an allogeneic HSCT recipient or a stem cell or donor lymphocyte infusion donor (not recorded which). It is not recorded whose cells these are; they may come from a transplant donor.

Only a few counts were recorded for this clonotype. The chain couples TRBV5-6 to TRBJ2-1, with unresolved D. The CDR3 runs 15 residues. CDR1 SGHDT and CDR2 YYEEEE come from the germline V gene. V gave up 2 bases and J gave up 0 bases, with 9 bases separating them. The CDR3 protein is CASSFRASSYNEQFF. The CDR3 DNA reads as TGTGCCAGCAGCTTCCGGGCGAGCTCCTACAATGAGCAGTTCTTC.

V and J are TRBV25-1 and TRBJ1-2; a weak D match, TRBD1 (6 bases). The CDR3 totals 15 residues. CDR1 is MGHDK and CDR2 is SYGVNS in the germline V gene. With 0 bases removed from V and 5 bases from J, the gap between germline ends came to 13 bases. CDR3 protein: CASSEYRGQRYGYTF. The CDR3 bases are TGTGCCAGCAGTGAATACCGGGGGCAGCGTTATGGCTACACCTTC.

V usage is TRBV6-2 or TRBV6-3 and J usage is TRBJ2-7; the D is unclear. Trimming took 6 bases from V and 6 from J, leaving 12 bases between them. Germline-derived CDR1 and CDR2 are MNHEY and SVGEGT. The CDR3 runs to 12 residues. CDR3 in DNA: TGTGCCAGCAGCCGGCCTGGATCCGAGCAGTACTTC. This encodes CASSRPGSEQYF.

The chain uses TRBV12-3 or TRBV12-4 and TRBJ2-4; D could derive from TRBD1 or TRBD2 (5 bases each). CDR3 length equals 12 residues. With 5 bases removed from V and 9 bases from J, the gap between germline ends came to 11 bases. The CDR3 nucleotides read TGTGCCAGCAGTGGGACCTCGAGCATTCAGTACTTC. Amino acid sequence: CASSGTSSIQYF.

CDR3 nucleotides: TGCAGTGCGGGGGACAGTAAAACTAACTATGGCTACACCTTC. Amino acids: CSAGDSKTNYGYTF. The chain links TRBV20-1 to TRBJ1-2, with 7 bases lining up with TRBD1. Germline-derived CDR1 and CDR2 are DFQATT and SNEGSKA (reference sequence). The CDR3 spans 14 residues. V shed 6 bases and J 0 bases; nucleotides not matched to a gene: 7.

The chain employs TRBV28 and TRBJ1-2; D gene unclear. The CDR3 contains 11 residues. V lost 7 bases and J lost 9, with 12 bases in between. Germline V lookup: CDR1 MDHEN, CDR2 SYDVKM. The CDR3 sequence is CASNFPGSYTF. The CDR3 nucleotides are TGTGCCAGCAACTTCCCGGGGAGCTACACCTTC.

This chain connects TRBV6-5 to TRBJ2-7; 7 nucleotides line up with TRBD2. The CDR3 totals 16 residues. From germline, CDR1 is MNHEY and CDR2 SVGAGI. The V gene end was trimmed by 0 bases and the J gene end by 3 bases; junction bases not matched to a gene: 8. CDR3 in amino acids: CASSYSIRGGFYEQYF. CDR3 DNA: TGTGCCAGCAGTTACTCGATCCGCGGGGGATTCTACGAGCAGTACTTC.

This sequence joins TRBV28 and TRBJ2-7; TRBD1 aligns across 8 bases. J lost 6 bases, V lost 1 base, and 8 bases had no gene match. CDR1 and CDR2 from the germline V gene are MDHEN and SYDVKM. The CDR3 is made up of 15 amino acids. As DNA, the CDR3 is TGTGCCAGCAGTTTATTAGTGGACAGGGATCCCGAGCAGTACTTC. It is translated as CASSLLVDRDPEQYF.